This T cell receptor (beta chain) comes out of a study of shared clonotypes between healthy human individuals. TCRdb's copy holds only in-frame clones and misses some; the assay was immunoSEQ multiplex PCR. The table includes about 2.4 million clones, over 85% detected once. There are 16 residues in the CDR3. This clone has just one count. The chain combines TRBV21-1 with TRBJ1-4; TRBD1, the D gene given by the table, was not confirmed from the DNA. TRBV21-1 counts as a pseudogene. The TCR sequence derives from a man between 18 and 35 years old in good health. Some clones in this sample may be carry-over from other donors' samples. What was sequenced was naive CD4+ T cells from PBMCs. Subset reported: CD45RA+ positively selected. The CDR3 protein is CASSKGQGGTNEKLFF. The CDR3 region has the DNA TGTGCCAGCAGCAAGGGACAGGGCGGGACTAATGAAAAACTGTTTTTT.